Listed below are T cell receptor beta chains from one sample, sequenced in a study of cytomegalovirus exposure and HLA in healthy donors. Profiling relied on immunoSEQ multiplex PCR, and the TCRdb table lists in-frame clones only, not all of them. The sample shows 150,000 to 200,000 clones, roughly 80% of them seen only once. The sequenced sample was PBMCs. Receptors were obtained from a woman aged 35 to 49 in good health and CMV-seropositive. The CDR3 runs from the conserved cysteine through the conserved F or W. D genes are given only for firm matches. Expanded clones get a size class; other rows say once, few or many, or leave the size out.

clone size	V gene	D gene	J gene	CDR3 protein	CDR3 DNA
-	TRBV11-2	-	TRBJ2-1	CASSPSDEQFF	TGTGCCAGCAGCCCTTCGGATGAGCAGTTCTTC
few	TRBV5-6	-	TRBJ1-2	CASSSLKVGGSYGYTF	TGTGCCAGCAGCTCCCTAAAGGTAGGAGGTTCTTATGGCTACACCTTC
-	TRBV7-9	-	TRBJ1-2	CASSSTGVSNYGYTF	TGTGCCAGCAGCTCCACCGGGGTTTCCAACTATGGCTACACCTTC
-	TRBV11-2	-	TRBJ2-4	CASSLGSGENIQYF	TGTGCCAGCAGCTTAGGGTCGGGGGAAAACATTCAGTACTTC
-	TRBV4-2	-	TRBJ1-5	CASSQDKGVQPQHF	TGTGCCAGCAGCCAAGATAAAGGGGTTCAGCCCCAGCATTTT
-	TRBV9	-	TRBJ2-5	CASSFSGGSTETQYF	TGTGCCAGCAGCTTCTCTGGGGGGTCTACGGAGACCCAGTACTTC
-	TRBV6-1	-	TRBJ1-1	CASTFSGNTEAFF	TGTGCCAGCACCTTCAGCGGGAACACTGAAGCTTTCTTT
few	TRBV6-5	TRBD1	TRBJ2-2	CASSRDRPNTGELFF	TGTGCCAGCAGTCGGGACAGACCGAACACCGGGGAGCTGTTTTTT
-	TRBV9	TRBD2	TRBJ2-2	CASSVRSGGNTGELFF	TGTGCCAGCAGCGTACGGTCGGGGGGAAACACCGGGGAGCTGTTTTTT
-	TRBV7-9	-	TRBJ2-3	CSSSQTRADTQYF	TGTTCCAGCAGCCAGACTAGAGCAGATACGCAGTATTTT
-	TRBV28	TRBD1	TRBJ1-2	CASEFGTGINYGYTF	TGTGCCAGCGAGTTTGGGACAGGGATTAACTATGGCTACACCTTC
-	TRBV27	-	TRBJ2-3	CASTLNPTGPSTDTQYF	TGTGCCAGCACCCTCAATCCGACAGGCCCAAGCACAGATACGCAGTATTTT
-	TRBV7-9	TRBD1	TRBJ1-2	CSSSLFVRGQGYGYTF	TGTTCCAGCAGCTTATTTGTCAGGGGGCAAGGCTATGGCTACACCTTC
-	TRBV2	-	TRBJ1-1	CASRSRRPGAFF	TGTGCCAGCAGATCCCGACGGCCGGGAGCTTTCTTT
-	TRBV5-4	TRBD2	TRBJ2-1	CASSPTGTSGRVDEQFF	TGTGCCAGCAGTCCTACCGGGACTAGCGGGAGGGTGGATGAGCAGTTCTTC
-	TRBV2	-	TRBJ1-5	CASTPSRDGNQPQHF	TGTGCCAGCACCCCCTCCAGGGATGGCAATCAGCCCCAGCATTTT
once	TRBV10-3	-	TRBJ1-5	CAISESTAYSNQPQHF	TGTGCCATCAGTGAGTCAACAGCATATAGCAATCAGCCCCAGCATTTT
-	TRBV6-1	TRBD1	TRBJ1-1	CASNTGQGAYTEAFF	TGTGCCAGCAACACGGGACAGGGTGCGTACACTGAAGCTTTCTTT